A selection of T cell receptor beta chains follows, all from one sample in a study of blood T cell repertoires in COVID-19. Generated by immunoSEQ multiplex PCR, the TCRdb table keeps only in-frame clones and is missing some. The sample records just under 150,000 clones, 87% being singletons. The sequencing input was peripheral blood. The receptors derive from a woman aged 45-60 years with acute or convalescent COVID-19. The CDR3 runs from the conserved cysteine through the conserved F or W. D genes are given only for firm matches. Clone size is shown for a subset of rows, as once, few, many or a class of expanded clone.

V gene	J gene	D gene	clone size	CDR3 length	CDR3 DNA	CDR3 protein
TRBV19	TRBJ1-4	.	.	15	TGTGCCAGTAGTACGCAGATATCAACTAATGAAAAACTGTTTTTT	CASSTQISTNEKLFF
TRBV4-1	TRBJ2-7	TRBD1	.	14	TGCGCCAGCAGCCAGCTTCCAGGGGGCTACGAGCAGTACTTC	CASSQLPGGYEQYF
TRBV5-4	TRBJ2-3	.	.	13	TGTGCCAGCAGCTTGGATCCACAGGGTGCGCAGTATTTT	CASSLDPQGAQYF
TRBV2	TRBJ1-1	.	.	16	TGTGCCAGCAGTGAACCCGGAGAGTTTATGAACACTGAAGCTTTCTTT	CASSEPGEFMNTEAFF
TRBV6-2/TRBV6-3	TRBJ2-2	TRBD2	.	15	TGTGCCAGCAGTTATTTAGCGGGAGGCACCGGGGAGCTGTTTTTT	CASSYLAGGTGELFF
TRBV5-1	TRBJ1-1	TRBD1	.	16	TGCGCCAGCAGCCCACAGGGACAGTCAGGAGACACTGAAGCTTTCTTT	CASSPQGQSGDTEAFF
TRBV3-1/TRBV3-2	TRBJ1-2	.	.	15	TGTGCCAGCAGCCAAGATTCCCCAGGGCGCTATGGCTACACCTTC	CASSQDSPGRYGYTF
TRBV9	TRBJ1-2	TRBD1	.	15	TGTGCCAGCAGCACCTCGGACAGGGTGGACTATGGCTACACCTTC	CASSTSDRVDYGYTF
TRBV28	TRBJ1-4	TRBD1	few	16	TGTGCCAGCAGTTTTCGGGGACAGCTCCTTAATGAAAAACTGTTTTTT	CASSFRGQLLNEKLFF
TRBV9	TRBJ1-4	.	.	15	TGTGCCAGCACCAAGAGCCGGGACATAAGTGAAAAACTGTTTTTT	CASTKSRDISEKLFF
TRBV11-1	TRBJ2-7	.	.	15	TGTGCCAGCAGCCCCCGCCGGGAGTTGTCCTACGAGCAGTACTTC	CASSPRRELSYEQYF
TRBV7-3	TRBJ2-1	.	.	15	TGTGCCAGCAGCGCTTCTCAGGGGGGCTACGGTGAGCAGTTCTTC	CASSASQGGYGEQFF
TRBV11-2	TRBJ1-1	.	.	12	TGTGCCAGCAGCCCGTATCAGGGGATAACTTTCTTT	CASSPYQGITFF
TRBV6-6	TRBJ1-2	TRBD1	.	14	TGTGCCAGCAGAACCTGGACAGGCCAATATGGCTACACCTTC	CASRTWTGQYGYTF
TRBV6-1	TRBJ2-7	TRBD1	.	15	TGTGCCAGCAGTGACCGGGACAGGGGAAACAACGAGCAGTACTTC	CASSDRDRGNNEQYF
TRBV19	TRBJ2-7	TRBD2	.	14	TGTGCCAGTGGCGTAGCGGGGGGCACCTACGAGCAGTACTTC	CASGVAGGTYEQYF
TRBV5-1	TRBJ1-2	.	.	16	TGCGCCAGCAGCTTGGAGGGGACAAATCCTAACTATGGCTACACCTTC	CASSLEGTNPNYGYTF
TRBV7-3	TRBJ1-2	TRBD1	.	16	TGTGCCAGCAGCCCCCAGGGACAGCCCACGCTCTATGGCTACACCTTC	CASSPQGQPTLYGYTF
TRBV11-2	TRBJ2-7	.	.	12	TGTGCCAGCAGCTTGAACAACTACGAGCAGTACTTC	CASSLNNYEQYF
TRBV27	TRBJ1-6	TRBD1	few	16	TGTGCCAGCAGTTTATTTTCCCGGACAGGGGTATCACCCCTCCACTTT	CASSLFSRTGVSPLHF
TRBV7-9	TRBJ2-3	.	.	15	TGTGCCAGCAGCTTAGGGCCCGCGGGGGCGGATACGCAGTATTTT	CASSLGPAGADTQYF
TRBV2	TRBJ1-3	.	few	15	TGTGCCAGCAGTGAAGGGGGAGGGCTTGGAAACACCATATATTTT	CASSEGGGLGNTIYF
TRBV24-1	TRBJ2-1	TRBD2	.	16	TGTGCCACCAGTGACCCGGGACTAGCGCAGGTCAATGAGCAGTTCTTC	CATSDPGLAQVNEQFF
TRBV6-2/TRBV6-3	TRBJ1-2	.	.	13	TGTGCCAGCAGTTACGCAGGGGCGATTGGCTACACCTTC	CASSYAGAIGYTF
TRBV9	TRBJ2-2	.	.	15	TGTGCCAGCAGCGTAGGCAGATTGAACACCGGGGAGCTGTTTTTT	CASSVGRLNTGELFF
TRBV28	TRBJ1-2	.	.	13	TGTGCCAGCAGCCGGGACTGGAACTATGGCTACACCTTC	CASSRDWNYGYTF
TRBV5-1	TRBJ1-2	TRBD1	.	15	TGCGCCAGCAGCTTCCGGGACAGCAAAAATTATGGCTACACCTTC	CASSFRDSKNYGYTF
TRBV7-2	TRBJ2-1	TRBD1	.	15	TGTGCCAGCAGCTTACACAGGGGGCCCTACAATGAGCAGTTCTTC	CASSLHRGPYNEQFF
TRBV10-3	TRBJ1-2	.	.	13	TGTGCCATCAGGACAGACCCCCGTCGGGGCTACACCTTC	CAIRTDPRRGYTF
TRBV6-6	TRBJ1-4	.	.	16	TGTGCCAGCAGCCCCTTTCCCCCAGCGAAAAATGAAAAACTGTTTTTT	CASSPFPPAKNEKLFF
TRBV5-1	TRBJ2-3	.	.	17	TGCGCCAGCAGCTTGGGTGGCGGGGCCCCCCTGACAGATACGCAGTATTTT	CASSLGGGAPLTDTQYF
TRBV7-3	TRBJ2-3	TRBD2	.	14	TGTGCCAGCACCCCAGGGGCTAGCGGGGATACGCAGTATTTT	CASTPGASGDTQYF
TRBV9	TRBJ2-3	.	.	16	TGTGCCAGCAGCGCTCCCTCCGGGACTCAAACAGATACGCAGTATTTT	CASSAPSGTQTDTQYF
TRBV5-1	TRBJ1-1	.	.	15	TGCGCCAGCAGCTTGGCCCCGTTGGACAGTGCTGAAGCTTTCTTT	CASSLAPLDSAEAFF
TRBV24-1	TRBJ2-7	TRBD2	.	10	TGTGCCACCAAAGCGGGGCCACACTACTTC	CATKAGPHYF
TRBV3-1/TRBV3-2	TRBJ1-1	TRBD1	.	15	TGTGCCAGCACCACACTAAGGAAGGGGGCACAAGAAGCTTTCTTT	CASTTLRKGAQEAFF
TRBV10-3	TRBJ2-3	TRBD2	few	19	TGTGCCATCAGTGAGTACGGACTAGCGGGACGCTCAGTTGCAGATACGCAGTATTTT	CAISEYGLAGRSVADTQYF
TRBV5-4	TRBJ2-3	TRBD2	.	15	TGTGCCAGCAGGGCTCCGGGAGGGCCTAATTTAGTCGCGTATTTT	CASRAPGGPNLVAYF
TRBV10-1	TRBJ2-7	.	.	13	TGCGCCAGCAGTGAGACTAGAGCGGACGAGCAGTACTTC	CASSETRADEQYF
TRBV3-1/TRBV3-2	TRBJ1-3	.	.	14	TGTGCCAGCAGCCAACAGGGGCTAAGAAACACCATATATTTT	CASSQQGLRNTIYF
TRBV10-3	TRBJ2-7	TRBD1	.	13	TGTGCCAGCGAGGGGGCTGTCTCCTACGAGCAGTACTTC	CASEGAVSYEQYF
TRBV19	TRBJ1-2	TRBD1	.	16	TGTGCCAGTAGTATAGATCCCGAGGACAGGGTCTATGGCTACACCTTC	CASSIDPEDRVYGYTF
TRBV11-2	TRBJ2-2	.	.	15	TGTGCCAGCAGCTTATATCGTCGGTCCGCCGGGGAGCTGTTTTTT	CASSLYRRSAGELFF
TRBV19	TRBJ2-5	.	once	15	TGTGCCAGTAGTATGGGGGTAGCGGACCAAGAGACCCAGTACTTC	CASSMGVADQETQYF
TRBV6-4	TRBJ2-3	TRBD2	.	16	TGTGCCAGCAGTGACTCGACCGGGGGGGGAGCAGATACGCAGTATTTT	CASSDSTGGGADTQYF
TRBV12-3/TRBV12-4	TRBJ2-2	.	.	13	TGTGCCAGCAGTTTAGGAGGGACCGGGGAGCTGTTTTTT	CASSLGGTGELFF
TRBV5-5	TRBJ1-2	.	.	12	TGTGCCAGCAGCTCCTGGTACCGGGGCTACACCTTC	CASSSWYRGYTF
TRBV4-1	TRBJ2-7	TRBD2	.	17	TGCGCCAGCAGCCAAGATCGTCAAGCGGGGGTATCCTACGAGCAGTACTTC	CASSQDRQAGVSYEQYF
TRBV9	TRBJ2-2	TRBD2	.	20	TGTGCCAGCAGCGGCAATCCCAGACTAGCGGGGGGGCCCAGCACCGGGGAGCTGTTTTTT	CASSGNPRLAGGPSTGELFF
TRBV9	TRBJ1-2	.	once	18	TGTGCCAGCAGCGGTCAGAAGGGTGGGGCAGTCCAGAACTATGGCTACACCTTC	CASSGQKGGAVQNYGYTF
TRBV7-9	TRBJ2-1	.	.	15	TGTGCCAGCAGTTCTAGCCGCGGCCCCTACAATGAGCAGTTCTTC	CASSSSRGPYNEQFF
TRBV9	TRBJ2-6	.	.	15	TGTGCCAGCACCCACAGGGACTCTGGGGCCAACGTCCTGACTTTC	CASTHRDSGANVLTF
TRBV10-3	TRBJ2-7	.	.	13	TGTGCCATCAAGGAGACTGCTACGGGGGAGCAGTACTTC	CAIKETATGEQYF
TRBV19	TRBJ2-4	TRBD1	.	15	TGTGCCATTTCACAGGGGAAGGTGGCCAAAAACATTCAGTACTTC	CAISQGKVAKNIQYF
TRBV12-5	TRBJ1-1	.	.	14	TGTGCTAGTGGTTTGGGCGGGAGAAACACTGAAGCTTTCTTT	CASGLGGRNTEAFF
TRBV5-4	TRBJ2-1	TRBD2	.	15	TGTGCCAGCAGCCCGAGGGCTAGCGGGAGGTGGGAGCAGTTCTTC	CASSPRASGRWEQFF
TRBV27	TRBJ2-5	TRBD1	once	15	TGTGCCAGCAGTAAAGGACAGGGTATACAAGAGACCCAGTACTTC	CASSKGQGIQETQYF